This TCR beta chain was retrieved from a study of blood T cell repertoires in COVID-19. The wider study: COVID-19 samples collected from the United States, Italy and Spain covered acute and convalescent phases.

The method was immunoSEQ multiplex PCR; TCRdb's version includes in-frame clones alone and lacks a portion of them. The sample holds some 250,000 clones, 80% to 90% seen once. This CDR3 has 12 residues. With 1 base removed from V and 8 bases from J, the gap between germline ends came to 7 bases. Per germline, CDR1 SGHRS and CDR2 YFSETQ. The sequenced sample was PBMCs or T cells enriched from blood (not recorded which). The TCR originated in a woman aged 50 to 65 who had recovered from COVID-19. The J gene is TRBJ2-4, the V gene TRBV5-1; D perhaps matches TRBD2 (5 bases). DNA of the CDR3: TGCGCCAGCAGCTTGTACGGGGACATTCAGTACTTC. Translated: CASSLYGDIQYF.